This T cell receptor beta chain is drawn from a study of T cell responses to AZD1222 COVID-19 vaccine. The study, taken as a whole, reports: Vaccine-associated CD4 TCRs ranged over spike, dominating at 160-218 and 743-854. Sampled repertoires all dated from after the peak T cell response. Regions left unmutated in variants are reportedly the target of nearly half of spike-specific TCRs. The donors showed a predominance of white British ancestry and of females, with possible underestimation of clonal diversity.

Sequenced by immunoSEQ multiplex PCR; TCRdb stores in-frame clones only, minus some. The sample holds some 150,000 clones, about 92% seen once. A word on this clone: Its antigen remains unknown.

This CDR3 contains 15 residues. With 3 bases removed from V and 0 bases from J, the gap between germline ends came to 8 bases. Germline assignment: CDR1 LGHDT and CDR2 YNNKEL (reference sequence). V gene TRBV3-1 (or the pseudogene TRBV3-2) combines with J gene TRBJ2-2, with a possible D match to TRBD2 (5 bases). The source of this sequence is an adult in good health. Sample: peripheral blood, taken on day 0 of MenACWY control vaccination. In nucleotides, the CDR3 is TGTGCCAGCAGCCACGGGGTTCCGAACACCGGGGAGCTGTTTTTT. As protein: CASSHGVPNTGELFF.